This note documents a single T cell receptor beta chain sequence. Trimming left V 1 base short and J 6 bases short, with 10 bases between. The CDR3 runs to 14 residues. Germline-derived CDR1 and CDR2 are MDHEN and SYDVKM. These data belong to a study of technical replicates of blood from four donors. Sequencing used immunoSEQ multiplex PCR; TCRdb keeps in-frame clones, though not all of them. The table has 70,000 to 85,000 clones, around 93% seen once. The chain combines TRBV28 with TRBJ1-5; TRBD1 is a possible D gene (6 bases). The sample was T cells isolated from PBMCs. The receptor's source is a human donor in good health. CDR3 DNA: TGTGCCAGCAGTTTATACAGGGCTGGTCAGCCCCAGCATTTT. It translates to CASSLYRAGQPQHF.